This record concerns one T cell receptor (beta chain) sequence. The target antigen is unknown. Per the germline V gene, CDR1 is LNHDA and CDR2 is SQIVND (reference sequence). The junction had 7 bases not matched to a gene; V was cut back by 1 base and J by 4 bases. This CDR3 contains 16 residues. The assay looked at 80,000 to 100,000 TCR templates in each sample. The method was immunoSEQ multiplex PCR; TCRdb's version includes in-frame clones alone and lacks a portion of them. The repertoire holds some 100,000 clones, about 94% seen once, with approximately 1.5% in the top ten. This record comes from a study of siplizumab effects on memory and regulatory T cells. Findings and limits, study-wide: The alloreactive clones that mapped to unstimulated subsets made up only a minor fraction.

This chain connects TRBV19 to TRBJ2-3, with 8 bases fitting TRBD1. The sample taken for sequencing was non-Treg CD4+ T cells sorted from blood. This receptor was identified in a human donor in good health. In DNA form, the CDR3 reads TGTGCCAGTAGTATAGTTAGGACAGGGAATCCAGATACGCAGTATTTT. This translates into CASSIVRTGNPDTQYF.